A selection of T cell receptor beta chains follows, all from one sample in a study of cytomegalovirus exposure and HLA in healthy donors. Sequenced by immunoSEQ multiplex PCR; TCRdb stores in-frame clones only, minus some. Of around 110,000 clones in the sample, about 79% were seen once. The sample consisted of PBMCs. The receptors stem from a woman between 18 and 29 years old in good health and CMV-seropositive. Each CDR3 is given with its conserved first and last residue. The order of the fields is J gene, clone size, D gene, V gene, CDR3 protein, CDR3 DNA. A D gene is named only where the DNA matches it firmly. Clone size appears in some rows only: once, few, many, or a class for an expanded clone.

j_call: TRBJ2-2; clone_size: -; d_call: -; v_call: TRBV10-3; cdr3_aa: CATVERETGELFF; cdr3_nt: TGTGCCACCGTGGAGAGAGAGACCGGGGAGCTGTTTTTT
j_call: TRBJ1-1; clone_size: -; d_call: -; v_call: TRBV9; cdr3_aa: CASSVGQVDTEAFF; cdr3_nt: TGTGCCAGCAGCGTAGGCCAGGTAGACACTGAAGCTTTCTTT
j_call: TRBJ2-1; clone_size: -; d_call: TRBD2; v_call: TRBV9; cdr3_aa: CASSVDLLADNEQFF; cdr3_nt: TGTGCCAGCAGCGTAGACTTACTAGCGGACAATGAGCAGTTCTTC
j_call: TRBJ1-2; clone_size: -; d_call: -; v_call: TRBV7-9; cdr3_aa: CASSLIEEGYTF; cdr3_nt: TGTGCCAGCAGCTTAATTGAGGAGGGCTACACCTTC
j_call: TRBJ2-7; clone_size: -; d_call: TRBD1; v_call: TRBV5-1; cdr3_aa: CASSLTGTGANEQYF; cdr3_nt: TGCGCCAGCAGCTTGACCGGGACAGGGGCCAACGAGCAGTACTTC
j_call: TRBJ2-3; clone_size: -; d_call: -; v_call: TRBV5-6; cdr3_aa: CASSLEAQGRTDTQYF; cdr3_nt: TGTGCCAGCAGCTTGGAAGCGCAGGGCCGCACAGATACGCAGTATTTT
j_call: TRBJ1-5; clone_size: -; d_call: -; v_call: TRBV5-5; cdr3_aa: CASSQDRNQPQHF; cdr3_nt: TGTGCCAGCAGCCAGGACAGAAATCAGCCCCAGCATTTT
j_call: TRBJ2-7; clone_size: -; d_call: TRBD1; v_call: TRBV7-9; cdr3_aa: CSSSIFPTGAYEQYF; cdr3_nt: TGTTCCAGCAGCATTTTTCCGACAGGGGCCTACGAGCAGTACTTC
j_call: TRBJ1-5; clone_size: -; d_call: -; v_call: TRBV2; cdr3_aa: CASSGGMNQPQHF; cdr3_nt: TGTGCCAGCTCGGGGGGAATGAATCAGCCCCAGCATTTT
j_call: TRBJ2-2; clone_size: once; d_call: TRBD2; v_call: TRBV6-4; cdr3_aa: CASSDAAGGPIGELFF; cdr3_nt: TGTGCCAGCAGTGACGCGGCGGGAGGGCCTATCGGGGAGCTGTTTTTT
j_call: TRBJ2-1; clone_size: -; d_call: TRBD2; v_call: TRBV12-5; cdr3_aa: CASGLIIAGGPSNEQFF; cdr3_nt: TGTGCTAGTGGTTTGATAATAGCGGGAGGGCCCTCCAATGAGCAGTTCTTC
j_call: TRBJ2-7; clone_size: once; d_call: -; v_call: TRBV10-2; cdr3_aa: CASSAVYEQYF; cdr3_nt: TGCGCCAGCAGTGCCGTCTACGAGCAGTACTTC
j_call: TRBJ2-1; clone_size: -; d_call: TRBD1; v_call: TRBV19; cdr3_aa: CASKGDRGWNEQFF; cdr3_nt: TGTGCCAGTAAGGGAGACAGGGGTTGGAATGAGCAGTTCTTC
j_call: TRBJ2-7; clone_size: -; d_call: -; v_call: TRBV27; cdr3_aa: CASSLAGVYEQYF; cdr3_nt: TGTGCCAGCAGTTTGGCAGGGGTCTACGAGCAGTACTTC
j_call: TRBJ1-3; clone_size: -; d_call: -; v_call: TRBV5-1; cdr3_aa: CASRLGSLSGNTIYF; cdr3_nt: TGCGCCAGCCGTCTCGGGTCTCTCTCTGGAAACACCATATATTTT
j_call: TRBJ2-7; clone_size: few; d_call: -; v_call: TRBV5-1; cdr3_aa: CASSLPSGPYYEQYF; cdr3_nt: TGCGCCAGCAGCTTGCCGAGCGGGCCGTACTACGAGCAGTACTTC
j_call: TRBJ1-1; clone_size: -; d_call: TRBD1; v_call: TRBV12-5; cdr3_aa: CASGLQTSDRGDTEAFF; cdr3_nt: TGTGCTAGTGGTTTGCAAACCTCCGACAGGGGGGACACTGAAGCTTTCTTT
j_call: TRBJ2-3; clone_size: -; d_call: -; v_call: TRBV4-1; cdr3_aa: CASSLGTVGTDTQYF; cdr3_nt: TGCGCCAGCAGCCTCGGTACGGTGGGCACAGATACGCAGTATTTT
j_call: TRBJ2-7; clone_size: -; d_call: -; v_call: TRBV30; cdr3_aa: CAWSVYSSYEQYF; cdr3_nt: TGTGCCTGGAGTGTATACAGCTCCTACGAGCAGTACTTC
j_call: TRBJ1-1; clone_size: few; d_call: -; v_call: TRBV18; cdr3_aa: CASSANRETEAFF; cdr3_nt: TGTGCCAGCTCAGCAAACAGGGAAACTGAAGCTTTCTTT
j_call: TRBJ2-7; clone_size: -; d_call: TRBD1; v_call: TRBV2; cdr3_aa: CASSAQGGLASYEQYF; cdr3_nt: TGTGCCAGCAGTGCCCAAGGGGGCTTAGCCTCCTACGAGCAGTACTTC
j_call: TRBJ2-5; clone_size: -; d_call: TRBD1; v_call: TRBV9; cdr3_aa: CASSAWTGSRETQYF; cdr3_nt: TGTGCCAGCAGCGCGTGGACAGGGAGTCGCGAGACCCAGTACTTC
j_call: TRBJ2-2; clone_size: -; d_call: TRBD2; v_call: TRBV15; cdr3_aa: CATSSGTSGKTGELFF; cdr3_nt: TGTGCCACCAGCTCTGGGACTAGCGGGAAAACCGGGGAGCTGTTTTTT
j_call: TRBJ2-1; clone_size: once; d_call: -; v_call: TRBV6-6; cdr3_aa: CASSYRTVNEQFF; cdr3_nt: TGTGCCAGCAGTTACCGGACAGTCAATGAGCAGTTCTTC
j_call: TRBJ2-2; clone_size: -; d_call: -; v_call: TRBV18; cdr3_aa: CASSPSGTGELFF; cdr3_nt: TGTGCCAGCTCACCCTCGGGGACCGGGGAGCTGTTTTTT
j_call: TRBJ2-4; clone_size: -; d_call: -; v_call: TRBV19; cdr3_aa: CASSIDGGSAGHF; cdr3_nt: TGTGCCAGTAGTATAGATGGGGGCTCGGCCGGGCACTTC
j_call: TRBJ2-5; clone_size: -; d_call: -; v_call: TRBV7-2; cdr3_aa: CASSFSTDQETQYF; cdr3_nt: TGTGCCAGCAGCTTCTCGACAGACCAAGAGACCCAGTACTTC
j_call: TRBJ2-3; clone_size: -; d_call: TRBD2; v_call: TRBV5-3; cdr3_aa: CARSLSGGASTDTQYF; cdr3_nt: TGTGCCAGAAGCTTGTCCGGGGGGGCCAGCACAGATACGCAGTATTTT
j_call: TRBJ2-3; clone_size: -; d_call: TRBD1; v_call: TRBV6-5; cdr3_aa: CASSYSTTGGADTQYF; cdr3_nt: TGTGCCAGCAGTTACTCGACAACAGGGGGCGCAGATACGCAGTATTTT
j_call: TRBJ2-1; clone_size: once; d_call: TRBD2; v_call: TRBV5-1; cdr3_aa: CASSLVSGRTDEQFF; cdr3_nt: TGCGCCAGCAGCTTGGTTAGCGGGAGAACGGATGAGCAGTTCTTC
j_call: TRBJ2-1; clone_size: -; d_call: -; v_call: TRBV9; cdr3_aa: CASSGRDSSSYNEQFF; cdr3_nt: TGTGCCAGCAGCGGCCGGGACTCCTCCTCCTACAATGAGCAGTTCTTC
j_call: TRBJ2-7; clone_size: -; d_call: TRBD1; v_call: TRBV28; cdr3_aa: CASSFGQGPPYEQYF; cdr3_nt: TGTGCCAGCAGTTTCGGACAGGGTCCCCCCTACGAGCAGTACTTC
j_call: TRBJ2-7; clone_size: -; d_call: -; v_call: TRBV19; cdr3_aa: CASSSPGQTGSYEQYF; cdr3_nt: TGTGCCAGTAGTTCCCCCGGACAGACAGGTTCCTACGAGCAGTACTTC
j_call: TRBJ2-7; clone_size: -; d_call: -; v_call: TRBV19; cdr3_aa: CASSIGRRYEQYF; cdr3_nt: TGTGCCAGTAGTATCGGGAGAAGGTACGAGCAGTACTTC
j_call: TRBJ1-2; clone_size: -; d_call: -; v_call: TRBV28; cdr3_aa: CASSLSGYGYPF; cdr3_nt: TGTGCCAGCAGTTTATCGGGGTATGGCTACCCCTTC
j_call: TRBJ1-3; clone_size: -; d_call: -; v_call: TRBV7-9; cdr3_aa: CASRIRGGTFRSGNTIYF; cdr3_nt: TGTGCCAGCAGAATTAGGGGGGGGACATTTCGCTCTGGAAACACCATATATTTT
j_call: TRBJ2-7; clone_size: -; d_call: -; v_call: TRBV28; cdr3_aa: CASSLGERRDEQYF; cdr3_nt: TGTGCCAGCAGTTTGGGAGAAAGGAGGGACGAGCAGTACTTC
j_call: TRBJ2-6; clone_size: few; d_call: -; v_call: TRBV9; cdr3_aa: CVSSVLTGRSGANVLTF; cdr3_nt: TGTGTCAGCAGCGTCCTTACAGGCCGCTCTGGGGCCAACGTCCTGACTTTC
j_call: TRBJ1-1; clone_size: few; d_call: -; v_call: TRBV19; cdr3_aa: CASSIDLIESAAPRWAFF; cdr3_nt: TGTGCCAGTAGTATAGATCTCATCGAGTCAGCGGCGCCCAGGTGGGCTTTCTTT
j_call: TRBJ2-7; clone_size: -; d_call: TRBD2; v_call: TRBV4-1; cdr3_aa: CASSQVRLAGVYEQYF; cdr3_nt: TGCGCCAGCAGCCAAGTACGGCTAGCGGGTGTCTACGAGCAGTACTTC
j_call: TRBJ2-7; clone_size: -; d_call: TRBD2; v_call: TRBV19; cdr3_aa: CASSLTSGPSYEQYF; cdr3_nt: TGTGCCAGTAGTCTTACTAGCGGCCCGTCCTACGAGCAGTACTTC
j_call: TRBJ2-7; clone_size: -; d_call: -; v_call: TRBV7-6; cdr3_aa: CASSSLRGPTYEQYF; cdr3_nt: TGTGCCAGCAGCTCCCTGCGGGGCCCCACCTACGAGCAGTACTTC
j_call: TRBJ1-1; clone_size: -; d_call: TRBD1; v_call: TRBV30; cdr3_aa: CAWSLLDRGAEAFF; cdr3_nt: TGTGCCTGGAGTCTACTGGACAGGGGGGCTGAAGCTTTCTTT
j_call: TRBJ2-5; clone_size: -; d_call: TRBD2; v_call: TRBV5-1; cdr3_aa: CASSLVAGSQETQYF; cdr3_nt: TGCGCCAGCAGCTTGGTAGCGGGGTCCCAAGAGACCCAGTACTTC
j_call: TRBJ2-1; clone_size: -; d_call: TRBD1; v_call: TRBV6-4; cdr3_aa: CASSDLYSTGLNSYNEQFF; cdr3_nt: TGTGCCAGCAGTGACCTCTACTCGACAGGGCTAAACTCCTACAATGAGCAGTTCTTC
j_call: TRBJ2-3; clone_size: -; d_call: -; v_call: TRBV15; cdr3_aa: CATSVGTDTDTQYF; cdr3_nt: TGTGCCACCAGCGTAGGGACTGACACAGATACGCAGTATTTT
j_call: TRBJ2-2; clone_size: -; d_call: TRBD2; v_call: TRBV7-2; cdr3_aa: CASSLALLAGAGELFF; cdr3_nt: TGTGCCAGCAGCTTAGCATTGCTAGCGGGAGCCGGGGAGCTGTTTTTT